This T cell receptor beta chain was recovered during a study of blood T cell repertoires in COVID-19. Trimming removed 7 bases at V and 1 base at J, with 22 bases between. Germline V gene data show CDR1 as LGHNT and CDR2 as FRNRAP. The CDR3 runs to 17 residues. Produced via immunoSEQ multiplex PCR; TCRdb's table is partial and in-frame only. The table has some 170,000 clones, 84% seen once. This clonotype was obtained from a man over 45 who had recovered from COVID-19. Specimen: PBMCs or T cells enriched from blood (not recorded which). V and J are TRBV12-5 and TRBJ1-1; D not certain. The CDR3: CASANPATITSNTEAFF. CDR3 bases: TGTGCTAGTGCCAACCCCGCGACAATAACCTCGAACACTGAAGCTTTCTTT.